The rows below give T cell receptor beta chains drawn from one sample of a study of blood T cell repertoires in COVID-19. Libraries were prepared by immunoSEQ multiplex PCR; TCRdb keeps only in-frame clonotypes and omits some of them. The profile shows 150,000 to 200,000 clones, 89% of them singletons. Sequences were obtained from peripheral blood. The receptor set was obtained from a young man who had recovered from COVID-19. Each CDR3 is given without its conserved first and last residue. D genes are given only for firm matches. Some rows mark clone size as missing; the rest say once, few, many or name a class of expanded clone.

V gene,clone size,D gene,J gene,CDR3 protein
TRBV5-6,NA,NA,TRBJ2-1,ASSLIRAGKQF
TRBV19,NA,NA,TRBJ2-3,ASSGSQRTDTQY
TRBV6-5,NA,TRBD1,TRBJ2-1,ASSSRDRGNEQF
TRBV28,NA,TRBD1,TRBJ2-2,ATGGQGWTGELF
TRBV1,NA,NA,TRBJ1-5,TSSRTGAGQPQH
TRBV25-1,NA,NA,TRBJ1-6,ASCGQSSPLH
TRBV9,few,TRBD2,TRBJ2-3,ASSVAGREGTDTQY
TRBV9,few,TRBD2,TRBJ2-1,ASSIGGLAGENEQF
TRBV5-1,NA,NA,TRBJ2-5,ASSLSRTLEEEPETQY
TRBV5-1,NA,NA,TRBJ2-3,ASRDGVVTDTQY
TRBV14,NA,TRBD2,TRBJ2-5,ASSLAGTRKTQY
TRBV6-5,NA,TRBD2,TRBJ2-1,ASSYHPTSGYNEQF
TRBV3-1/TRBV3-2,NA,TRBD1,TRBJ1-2,ASNPKGQRDRLNYGYT
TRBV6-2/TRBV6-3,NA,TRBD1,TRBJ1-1,ASSPLQGGTEAF
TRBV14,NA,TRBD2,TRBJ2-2,ASSLPTIAGEVHGELF
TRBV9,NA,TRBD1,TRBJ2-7,ASSVRDSRYEQY
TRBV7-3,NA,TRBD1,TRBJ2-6,ASSWDRAGANVLT
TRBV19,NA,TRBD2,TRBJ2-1,ASMVAGGSYNEQF
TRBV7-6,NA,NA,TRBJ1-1,ASSRESAGAGTEAF
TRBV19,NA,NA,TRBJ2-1,ASSSLTTTYNEQF
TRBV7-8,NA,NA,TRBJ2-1,ASRVRKADPYNEQF
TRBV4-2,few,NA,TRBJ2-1,ASSVRLDPYEQF
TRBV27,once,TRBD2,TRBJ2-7,ASRASGSYEQY
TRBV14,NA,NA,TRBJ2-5,ASSQDPRGHKEETQY
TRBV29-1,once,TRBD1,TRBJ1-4,SVGFSGTGNEKLF
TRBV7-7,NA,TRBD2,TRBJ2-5,ASSPAGGQETQY
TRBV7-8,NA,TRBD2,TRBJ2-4,ASTPGGAKNIQY